Following are 23 T cell receptor beta chains from one sample sequenced in a study of blood T cell repertoires in COVID-19. Here immunoSEQ multiplex PCR was the method, and the copy in TCRdb shows in-frame clones only, minus some. The profile covers 150,000 to 200,000 clones, with roughly 81% appearing a single time and roughly 12% taken by the ten largest. Sample: peripheral blood. These receptors were collected from a woman aged 80 or over with COVID-19, enrolled during active disease.

The chain employs TRBV5-4 and TRBJ2-7, with unresolved D. This CDR3 spans 13 amino acids. Trimming stripped 3 bases from V and 5 bases from J, with 12 bases between. Germline-derived CDR1 and CDR2 are SGHNT and YYREEE (reference sequence). CDR3 bases: TGTGCCAGCAGCTCCCCCGATACGGACGAGCAGTACTTC. Its protein is CASSSPDTDEQYF.

This chain connects TRBV7-9 to TRBJ1-1; 9 bases agree with TRBD1. This CDR3 is built from 15 residues. CDR1 and CDR2 from the germline V gene are SEHNR and FQNEAQ (reference sequence). V was pared by 6 bases and J by 4 bases, with 9 bases of the junction left unmatched. Here the CDR3 reads CASRQTGTGSTEAFF. Here the CDR3 DNA reads TGTGCCAGCAGGCAAACCGGGACAGGGAGCACTGAAGCTTTCTTT.

This clone occurred a few times. The gene calls are TRBV4-1 and TRBJ2-2; tentative D call: TRBD2 (7 bases). The CDR3 loop spans 16 amino acids. Germline CDR1 and CDR2: MGHRA and YSYEKL. The germline V and J ends were trimmed by 7 bases and 4 bases, with 19 bases remaining between them. In DNA, the CDR3 is TGCGCCAGCACCCCCGGTCGGGGGGCCGGCACCGGGGAGCTGTTTTTT. This translates into CASTPGRGAGTGELFF.

The chain carries TRBV5-1 and TRBJ1-3; a possible D gene is TRBD1 (5 bases). The CDR3 extends over 16 amino acids. CDR1 and CDR2 (germline): SGHRS, YFSETQ. Trimming pared 0 bases from V and 2 bases from J, leaving 12 bases between. The CDR3: CASSLGWQGTGNTIYF. The CDR3 region has the DNA TGCGCCAGCAGCTTGGGGTGGCAGGGAACTGGAAACACCATATATTTT.

The rearrangement links TRBV19 to TRBJ2-4, with 8 bases matching TRBD2. J was trimmed by 1 base and V by 1 base; bases with no gene match: 3. This CDR3 contains 16 residues. CDR1 and CDR2 (germline): LNHDA, SQIVND (reference sequence). CDR3 amino acids: CASSIGPGGAKNIQYF. CDR3 sequence (DNA): TGTGCCAGTAGTATAGGCCCGGGGGGGGCCAAAAACATTCAGTACTTC.

The chain couples TRBV19 to TRBJ2-1; 15 nucleotides match TRBD2. CDR3 length equals 16 residues. CDR1 and CDR2 from the germline V gene are LNHDA and SQIVND (reference sequence). V shed 7 bases and J 9 bases; nucleotides not matched to a gene: 10. Written as DNA, the CDR3 is TGTGCCAGTAATTATGGGACTAGCGGGAGGAGGGGTGAGCAGTTCTTC. It encodes CASNYGTSGRRGEQFF.

V gene TRBV2 combines with J gene TRBJ2-7, with 8 bases that match TRBD2. The CDR3 is 15 amino acids. The J segment lost 2 bases and the V segment lost 2 bases, leaving 5 bases of the junction unmatched. Germline V gene sequence: CDR1 SNHLY, CDR2 FYNNEI. The CDR3 sequence is CASSETLAGPYEQYF. The CDR3 DNA is TGTGCCAGCAGTGAAACGCTAGCGGGCCCCTACGAGCAGTACTTC.

J is TRBJ2-3 and V is TRBV30, with D unresolved. Germline assignment: CDR1 GTSNPN and CDR2 SVGIG (reference sequence). The CDR3 contains 11 residues. The V and J ends lost 4 bases and 4 bases respectively, with 6 bases between them. In DNA, the CDR3 is TGTGCCTGGAACTATTCAGATACGCAGTATTTT. This encodes CAWNYSDTQYF.

This chain joins TRBV6-5 and TRBJ2-5; tentatively, D is TRBD2 (5 bases). The CDR3 covers 13 residues. Trimming stripped 10 bases from V and 4 bases from J, with 16 bases between. CDR1 and CDR2 (germline): MNHEY, SVGAGI. The CDR3 sequence: CAIRPHGVETQYF. The CDR3 nucleotides are TGTGCCATACGACCTCACGGGGTAGAGACCCAGTACTTC.

The chain recombines TRBV27 with TRBJ2-3; D is possibly TRBD2 (6 bases). The CDR3 has 18 residues. Trimming removed 3 bases at V and 0 bases at J, with 19 bases between. The germline gives CDR1 MNHEY, CDR2 SMNVEV (reference sequence). For the CDR3, the DNA is TGTGCCAGCAGTTTCGGGACGGGAGACCCGAGAAGCACAGATACGCAGTATTTT. As protein: CASSFGTGDPRSTDTQYF.

This clone was counted between two and nine times. J is TRBJ2-7 and V is TRBV6-5; D remains unclear. The CDR3 has 13 amino acids. CDR1 MNHEY and CDR2 SVGAGI come from the germline V gene. V was clipped by 6 bases and J by 4 bases, with 13 bases between them. As DNA, the CDR3 is TGTGCCAGCAGCTATCGTGCATCTTACGAGCAGTACTTC. Its translation: CASSYRASYEQYF.

The chain uses TRBV24-1 and TRBJ1-1; TRBD1 is a possible D gene (5 bases). The V end was cut by 7 bases, the J end by 1 base, with 12 bases between. The length of the CDR3 is 14 residues. Germline loops: CDR1 KGHDR, CDR2 SFDVKD. CDR3 in DNA: TGTGCCACCAGAAGAATGGGGGGGAACACTGAAGCTTTCTTT. This codes for CATRRMGGNTEAFF.

The chain links TRBV28 to TRBJ2-1, with 14 bases fitting TRBD2. Per germline, CDR1 MDHEN and CDR2 SYDVKM. V dropped 6 bases and J dropped 8; count of bases not matched to a gene: 6. The CDR3 covers 15 residues. CDR3 in amino acids: CASRRGLAGDDEQFF. CDR3 DNA: TGTGCCAGCAGACGGGGACTAGCGGGAGACGATGAGCAGTTCTTC.

The table lists this clone with a count of one. The rearrangement joins TRBV20-1 to TRBJ2-7; 10 bases are shared with TRBD2. The CDR3 is 11 amino acids. From germline, CDR1 is DFQATT and CDR2 SNEGSKA (reference sequence). CDR3 residues: CSGTSEYEQYF. The CDR3 bases are TGCAGCGGGACTAGCGAGTACGAGCAGTACTTC.

The chain recombines TRBV3-1 (or the pseudogene TRBV3-2) with TRBJ2-7; possibly TRBD1 for D (6 bases). The CDR3 is 15 amino acids. V was shortened by 3 bases and J by 2 bases, with 14 bases between the two germline ends. CDR1 is LGHDT, CDR2 YNNKEL, per germline (reference sequence). The DNA of the CDR3 is TGTGCCAGCAGCCATCCGAGAGCAGGGGCCTACGAGCAGTACTTC. Translated, it gives CASSHPRAGAYEQYF.

The table lists this clone with a few counts. The rearrangement links TRBV2 to TRBJ2-7, with TRBD1 identical over 7 bases. The CDR3 spans 13 residues. The V segment lost 6 bases and the J segment 0 bases; nucleotides outside the gene matches: 2. Germline values: CDR1 SNHLY, CDR2 FYNNEI. The CDR3 DNA is TGTGCCAGCAGGGGGGACAGCTCCTACGAGCAGTACTTC. This encodes CASRGDSSYEQYF.

The chain employs TRBV11-3 and TRBJ2-5, with D maybe TRBD1 (7 bases). This CDR3 has 15 amino acids. The germline gives CDR1 SGHNT, CDR2 YENEEA. Deletions cut 7 bases from V and 2 bases from J, with 17 bases between. Written as DNA, the CDR3 is TGTGCCAGCAAAGGCGGGACAGCACCTCAAGAGACCCAGTACTTC. It yields the protein CASKGGTAPQETQYF.

This clone was seen a single time. This chain's CDR3 is CASSQGLSGGARETQYF. CDR3 in DNA: TGCGCCAGCAGCCAAGGGTTAAGCGGGGGGGCCCGGGAGACCCAGTACTTC. This chain connects TRBV4-3 to TRBJ2-5, with TRBD2 matching 10 bases. Trimming removed 1 base from V and 5 bases from J; junction bases left unmatched: 10. The germline V gene encodes CDR1 LGHNA and CDR2 YSLEER. The CDR3 is 17 residues long.

This clone was observed a few times. The rearrangement links TRBV3-1 (or the pseudogene TRBV3-2) to TRBJ1-2, with D unresolved. V was pared by 0 bases and J by 4 bases, with 18 bases between. Per germline, CDR1 LGHDT and CDR2 YNNKEL (reference sequence). This CDR3 region has 17 residues. Here the CDR3 reads CASSQDRGGPGLYGYTF. The DNA of the CDR3 is TGTGCCAGCAGCCAAGATCGGGGAGGACCCGGGCTCTATGGCTACACCTTC.

The chain combines TRBV11-2 with TRBJ1-5; 8 bases fit TRBD1. Looked up from germline, CDR1 is SGHAT and CDR2 is FQNNGV. V trimming: 5 bases; J trimming: 4 bases; junction bases outside the gene matches: 7. The CDR3 spans 15 residues. CDR3 region: CASSLFGQGNQPQHF. In DNA, the CDR3 is TGTGCCAGCAGCCTATTCGGACAGGGAAATCAGCCCCAGCATTTT.

The chain links TRBV19 to TRBJ2-3; D is undetermined. Per germline, CDR1 LNHDA and CDR2 SQIVND (reference sequence). The CDR3 runs to 15 residues. The V end lost 6 bases, the J end lost 0 bases, and 13 bases lay between the germline ends. CDR3 in DNA: TGTGCCAGTAGCTTACAGCAATCTAGCACAGATACGCAGTATTTT. It is translated as CASSLQQSSTDTQYF.

The CDR3 spells CASSPFGGDTEAFF. DNA for the CDR3: TGTGCCAGCAGCCCGTTTGGCGGGGACACTGAAGCTTTCTTT. The gene calls are TRBV4-2 and TRBJ1-1; D gene uncertain. The V gene lost 4 bases and the J gene lost 3 bases, with 12 bases spanning the gap. CDR1 is LGHNA and CDR2 is YNFKEQ in the germline V gene. This CDR3 has 14 amino acids.

This clone occurred once. V is TRBV28 and J is TRBJ2-7, with 8 bases aligning to TRBD2. CDR1 MDHEN and CDR2 SYDVKM come from the germline V gene. Germline trimming cut 5 bases from V and 6 bases from J; bases unmatched to any gene: 12. The CDR3 extends over 15 amino acids. The CDR3 region is CASSLLAGPGTEQYF. The CDR3 DNA sequence: TGTGCCAGCAGTCTGCTAGCGGGCCCGGGGACCGAGCAGTACTTC. Full variable domain (missing parts from reference TRBV28 and TRBJ2-7): DVKVTQSSRYLVKRTGEKVFLECVQDMDHENMFWYRQDPGLGLRLIYFSYDVKMKEKGDIPEGYSVSREKKERFSLILESASTNQTSMYLCASSLLAGPGTEQYFGPGTRLTVT.